The 10 T cell receptor beta chains presented below share a single source sample, sequenced in a study of cytomegalovirus exposure and HLA in healthy donors. 60 Vbeta and 13 Jbeta primers were used in PCR. Method: immunoSEQ multiplex PCR; TCRdb's copy keeps in-frame clones and lacks some. This repertoire shows 130,000 or so clones, roughly 86% found once; its top ten account for about 0.51%. The specimen was PBMCs. The receptors come from a middle-aged woman in good health and CMV-seronegative.

The chain is built from TRBV10-2 and TRBJ2-5; D not certain. V was trimmed by 5 bases and J by 1 base, leaving 11 bases between them. CDR3 length equals 14 residues. Germline CDR1 reads WSHSY; CDR2 reads SAAADI. The CDR3 nucleotides are TGCGCCAGCAGTCCCACTACCCCCCAAGAGACCCAGTACTTC. It is translated as CASSPTTPQETQYF.

This sequence joins TRBV5-1 and TRBJ2-3; a weak D match, TRBD1 (6 bases). V lost 0 bases to trimming and J lost 7 bases, with 18 bases between them. Germline CDR1 reads SGHRS; CDR2 reads YFSETQ. The CDR3 runs to 16 residues. The CDR3 spells CASSLVGASAENTQYF. The CDR3 nucleotides read TGCGCCAGCAGCTTGGTGGGGGCCAGCGCAGAAAATACGCAGTATTTT.

The rearrangement links TRBV27 to TRBJ2-2, with D possibly matching TRBD1 (6 bases). The CDR3 is 19 amino acids. Germline assignment: CDR1 MNHEY and CDR2 SMNVEV (reference sequence). V lost 3 bases to trimming and J lost 4 bases, with 24 bases between them. The CDR3 nucleotides read TGTGCCAGCAGTTTGTGGTTACGTAGGAACAGGGTGGGCACCGGGGAGCTGTTTTTT. It is translated as CASSLWLRRNRVGTGELFF.

V gene TRBV12-2 combines with J gene TRBJ2-7; the D call of TRBD1 is as the table states it, not checked on the DNA. TRBV12-2 is labeled a pseudogene. The CDR3 sequence is 12 residues long. CDR3 in DNA: TGTGCTAAGGGCAGGGGGCACGCCGAGCAGTACTTC. Its translation is CAKGRGHAEQYF.

As for this clone: The missing conserved phenylalanine or tryptophan at the end of this CDR3 makes a read error likely. The CDR3 spells CASSIPLGAGAFNYGYTL. The CDR3 bases are TGTGCCAGTAGTATCCCGCTCGGTGCAGGGGCTTTTAACTATGGCTACACCCTC. J is TRBJ1-2 and V is TRBV19, with D maybe TRBD1 (6 bases). The germline gives CDR1 LNHDA, CDR2 SQIVND (reference sequence). This CDR3 has 18 amino acids. The V end was cut by 3 bases, the J end by 1 base, with 21 bases between.

This chain links TRBV5-4 with TRBJ2-7; TRBD1 matches at 12 bases. The CDR3 runs 13 residues. The J segment lost 12 bases and the V segment lost 4 bases, leaving 8 bases of the junction unmatched. Germline V gene data show CDR1 as SGHNT and CDR2 as YYREEE (reference sequence). CDR3 region: CASSGTGGAARYF. The CDR3 DNA reads TGTGCCAGCAGCGGGACAGGGGGCGCTGCGCGGTACTTC.

This clone was seen just once. This rearrangement joins TRBV9 to TRBJ1-1; weak D call: TRBD1 (5 bases). Trimming took off 2 bases at V and 4 bases at J, with 12 bases between the two ends. Germline V CDR1 and CDR2: SGDLS, YYNGEE. The CDR3 is made up of 14 amino acids. CDR3 in DNA: TGTGCCAGCAGCGTTTGGGGCTGGGGCACTGAAGCTTTCTTT. Translating gives CASSVWGWGTEAFF.

DNA of the CDR3: TGTGCCAGCAGCACGGGACTAGCGTACAATGAGCAGTTCTTC. It codes for CASSTGLAYNEQFF. The chain employs TRBV11-3 and TRBJ2-1, with 10 bases fitting TRBD2. The ends lost 5 bases at V and 4 bases at J; junction bases unmatched: 2. The germline gives CDR1 SGHNT, CDR2 YENEEA. The CDR3 runs 14 residues.

V gene TRBV5-4 combines with J gene TRBJ2-2, with 9 bases that match TRBD2. CDR1 and CDR2 from the germline V gene are SGHNT and YYREEE (reference sequence). The CDR3 extends over 17 amino acids. The V and J ends lost 4 bases and 1 base, in that order; junction bases with no gene match: 8. DNA of the CDR3: TGTGCCAGCAGCCGACGGGGACTAGCAGGGAACACCGGGGAGCTGTTTTTT. Protein product: CASSRRGLAGNTGELFF.

This chain links TRBV7-2 with TRBJ1-2; no reliable D call. The ends were cut back, 0 bases at V and 3 bases at J, with 8 bases in the middle. Germline loops: CDR1 SGHTA, CDR2 FQGNSA. The CDR3 has 14 amino acids. The CDR3 sequence is CASSLAVTDYGYTF. The CDR3 DNA reads TGTGCCAGCAGCTTAGCGGTCACGGACTATGGCTACACCTTC.